These T cell receptor beta chains were read from a single sample in a study of molecular identifiers for immune sequencing clone quantification. TCRdb re-derived calls from the PCR reads in MiXCR, one entry per CDR3 protein. The table shows some 93,000 distinct CDR3 sequences, with around a fifth occurring only once. Sequenced sample: naive CD8+ T cells from blood, with Jurkat cell RNA spiked in. The receptors shown here come from a human donor in good health. Some libraries in this study had Jurkat cell RNA spiked in. Both conserved end residues are part of each CDR3. D genes are given only for firm matches. Size tells how often a clone was seen (once, few, many) or the class of an expanded clone, and some rows leave it out.

>TRBD1|many|TRBV5-1|TRBJ2-1|13
TGCGCCAGCAGCTTGGGACGACAGGGCGAGCAGTTCTTC
CASSLGRQGEQFF
>.|.|TRBV5-8|TRBJ1-5|15
TGTGCCAGCAGCTTGACGCCGGGCACCAATCAGCCCCAGCATTTT
CASSLTPGTNQPQHF
>TRBD2|many|TRBV2|TRBJ2-5|14
TGTGCCAGCCGACTAGCGACGTACCAAGAGACCCAGTACTTC
CASRLATYQETQYF
>TRBD1|many|TRBV20-1|TRBJ2-2|14
TGCAGTGCTGAAAAGGACAGGTACACCGGGGAGCTGTTTTTT
CSAEKDRYTGELFF
>.|many|TRBV5-5|TRBJ2-3|14
TGTGCCAGCAGCTTGGCCGTGGCCGCCGATACGCAGTATTTT
CASSLAVAADTQYF
>.|.|TRBV19|TRBJ2-7|15
TGTGCCAGTAGTATAGATCGGAGTCCCCTCTACGAGCAGTACTTC
CASSIDRSPLYEQYF
>TRBD2|many|TRBV7-9|TRBJ2-1|15
TGTGCCAGCAGCTCAACGGGAGGGCCTCCGTTAGAGCAGTTCTTC
CASSSTGGPPLEQFF
>TRBD2|many|TRBV7-9|TRBJ2-3|16
TGTGCCAGCAGCCAACTAGCGGGAGGGCCGACAGATACGCAGTATTTT
CASSQLAGGPTDTQYF
>TRBD1|few|TRBV6-6|TRBJ1-1|12
TGTGCCAGCACCCGGACAGGCTTTGAAGCTTTCTTT
CASTRTGFEAFF
>.|many|TRBV20-1|TRBJ2-3|14
TGCAGTGCTCCTACAGAATCTAGCACAGATACGCAGTATTTT
CSAPTESSTDTQYF
>.|many|TRBV20-1|TRBJ1-5|15
TGCAGTGCTAGAGTACTCATCGACAGCAATCAGCCCCAGCATTTT
CSARVLIDSNQPQHF
>.|few|TRBV6-2/TRBV6-3|TRBJ2-7|14
TGTGCCAGCAGTTACTCGCCCACAGGGTCCGAGCAGTACTTC
CASSYSPTGSEQYF
>.|.|TRBV12-5|TRBJ2-5|15
TGTGCTAGCGTCACCGGGACCGATCGAGGAGAGACCCAGTACTTC
CASVTGTDRGETQYF
>TRBD2|many|TRBV9|TRBJ2-7|14
TGTGCCAGCAGCCCTTATTTGGCGGGGGGCGAGCAGTACTTC
CASSPYLAGGEQYF
>.|few|TRBV7-8|TRBJ2-5|13
TGTGCCAGCGCAATACCAGGGGAGGAGACCCAGTACTTC
CASAIPGEETQYF
>.|many|TRBV5-6|TRBJ2-7|15
TGTGCCAGCAGCTTTAGGGGGGGTTACAGCTACGAGCAGTACTTC
CASSFRGGYSYEQYF
>.|few|TRBV4-1|TRBJ1-1|15
TGCGCCAGCAGCCGAGGAGGCGGGGCTGGCACTGAAGCTTTCTTT
CASSRGGGAGTEAFF
>.|few|TRBV30|TRBJ2-7|14
TGTGCCTGGAGTAAGGCCAGTACATCCTACGAGCAGTACTTC
CAWSKASTSYEQYF
>TRBD1|few|TRBV30|TRBJ2-1|13
TGTGCCTTGGACAGGGGGCTAGGCAATGAGCAGTTCTTC
CALDRGLGNEQFF
>TRBD1|.|TRBV6-4|TRBJ2-3|12
TGTGCCAGCGGATTACAGGGGAACCCCCCGTATTTT
CASGLQGNPPYF
>.|many|TRBV7-9|TRBJ2-3|17
TGTGCCAGCAGCTTAGATTGGCGGGGTAAAAACTCAGATACGCAGTATTTT
CASSLDWRGKNSDTQYF
>TRBD1|many|TRBV12-3/TRBV12-4|TRBJ1-6|15
TGTGCCAGCAGTCCAGGGACAGCGTATAATTCACCCCTCCACTTT
CASSPGTAYNSPLHF